Each of the 27 T cell receptor beta chains below was sequenced from the same sample in a study of liver allograft versus peripheral blood T cells. Study-level information: Transplanted-liver T cell receptor repertoires were compared with recipients' peripheral blood repertoires.

TCRdb called the reads again in MiXCR, with one record for every CDR3 protein. This sample carries hundreds of distinct CDR3 sequences, approximately 15% of them seen once, and the ten largest clones take approximately 12%. All receptors come from a human patient who had a liver transplant. The graft donor may be the source of some T cells.

The rearrangement joins TRBV20-1 to TRBJ2-5; possibly TRBD1 for D (6 bases). The germline V and J ends were trimmed by 2 bases and 5 bases, with 9 bases remaining between them. Per germline, CDR1 DFQATT and CDR2 SNEGSKA (reference sequence). The CDR3 has 12 residues. The CDR3, as DNA: TGCAGTGCTAGAAGGGGGTTGGAGACCCAGTACTTC. Protein product: CSARRGLETQYF.

Worth noting for this clonotype: A far larger clone is one base from this, pointing to a likely read error. The chain has TRBV6-6 and TRBJ1-2; a possible D gene is TRBD1 (5 bases). The germline CDR1 and CDR2 sequences are MNHNY and SVGAGI (reference sequence). V was clipped by 2 bases and J by 0 bases, with 13 bases between them. CDR3 size: 16 residues. The CDR3 reads CASSYGQRGTNYGYTF. CDR3 nucleotides: TGTGCCAGCAGTTACGGCCAGCGGGGGACTAACTATGGCTACACCTTC.

By sample share, this clonotype is medium-sized. CDR3 residues: CASSSPPGANVLTF. DNA of the CDR3: TGTGCCAGCAGCTCTCCTCCCGGGGCCAACGTCCTGACTTTC. The chain links TRBV13 to TRBJ2-6; D unresolved. In germline, CDR1 is PRHDT, CDR2 FYEKMQ (reference sequence). The CDR3 runs 14 residues. Trimming removed 4 bases from V and 4 bases from J, with 8 bases in between.

This clonotype was counted only a few times. The chain couples TRBV20-1 to TRBJ1-2; D is possibly TRBD1 (5 bases). The germline gives CDR1 DFQATT, CDR2 SNEGSKA (reference sequence). The CDR3 spans 11 residues. Deletions cut 6 bases from V and 3 bases from J, with 8 bases between. CDR3 DNA sequence: TGCAGTGCCAGGGACTACTATGGCTACACCTTC. It translates to CSARDYYGYTF.

This clonotype was seen only a few times. The chain carries TRBV20-1 and TRBJ2-7; the match to TRBD1 covers 10 bases. Germline assignment: CDR1 DFQATT and CDR2 SNEGSKA (reference sequence). This CDR3 comprises 16 residues. V was clipped by 6 bases and J by 6 bases; unmatched bases: 17. The CDR3 sequence is CSAASSVADRGLEQYF. The CDR3 nucleotides are TGCAGTGCGGCCTCCAGCGTTGCCGACAGGGGGCTCGAGCAGTACTTC.

This clonotype is classed as large. The chain has TRBV10-3 and TRBJ1-1; D possibly corresponds to TRBD1 (6 bases). V was trimmed by 3 bases and J by 0 bases, leaving 11 bases between them. CDR3 size: 15 residues. Germline V lookup: CDR1 ENHRY, CDR2 SYGVKD. The CDR3 here is CAISEQGPMNTEAFF. CDR3 nucleotide sequence: TGTGCCATCAGTGAACAGGGCCCCATGAACACTGAAGCTTTCTTT.

By frequency in the sample, this clonotype is large (0.1 to 1%). CDR3 protein: CASSSAGTASEQYF. CDR3 DNA sequence: TGTGCCAGCAGTTCCGCCGGGACAGCTTCTGAGCAGTACTTC. The genes are TRBV6-5 and TRBJ2-7; 7 nucleotides align to TRBD1. Germline trimming cut 4 bases from V and 7 bases from J; bases unmatched to any gene: 10. This CDR3 has 14 amino acids. Germline-derived CDR1 and CDR2 are MNHEY and SVGAGI.

Judged by abundance, this clonotype is medium-sized. The rearrangement joins TRBV30 to TRBJ1-1; a weak D match, TRBD1 (5 bases). The germline V and J ends were trimmed by 3 bases and 6 bases, with 20 bases remaining between them. This CDR3 is built from 15 residues. CDR1 and CDR2 from the germline V gene are GTSNPN and SVGIG (reference sequence). CDR3 in DNA: TGTGCCTGGAGCGGGACGAGGGGTTGGAATGCTGAAGCTTTCTTT. The encoded protein is CAWSGTRGWNAEAFF. The full variable domain, rest sourced from reference TRBV30 and TRBJ1-1, is SQTIHQWPATLVQPVGSPLSLECTVEGTSNPNLYWYRQAAGRGLQLLFYSVGIGQISSEVPQNLSASRPQDRQFILSSKKLLLSDSGFYLCAWSGTRGWNAEAFFGQGTRLTVV.

This clonotype qualifies as large. The chain combines TRBV18 with TRBJ2-3; D is undetermined. The CDR3 consists of 14 residues. CDR1 KGHSH and CDR2 LQKENI come from the germline V gene. Trimming cost V 3 bases and J 3 bases, with 10 bases left between them. CDR3 sequence (DNA): TGTGCCAGCTCACCGCTCACAGAGACAGATACGCAGTATTTT. It codes for CASSPLTETDTQYF.

This clonotype counts as large. This rearrangement joins TRBV18 to TRBJ2-1; D gene unclear. V was shortened by 2 bases and J by 3 bases, with 8 bases between the two germline ends. The CDR3 sequence is 14 residues long. Germline lookup yields CDR1 KGHSH and CDR2 LQKENI. The CDR3 here is CASSPEAYYNEQFF. Written as DNA, the CDR3 is TGTGCCAGCTCACCAGAAGCGTACTACAATGAGCAGTTCTTC.

Relative to its sample, this clonotype is large. This chain links TRBV6-2 or TRBV6-3 with TRBJ1-2; TRBD1 matches at 7 bases. V was clipped by 6 bases and J by 8 bases; unmatched bases: 9. This CDR3 contains 13 residues. CDR1 MNHEY and CDR2 SVGEGT come from the germline V gene. The CDR3 DNA is TGTGCCAGCAGCTCTACAGGGGTTGGCGGCTACACCTTC. Translation: CASSSTGVGGYTF.

By share, this clonotype counts as medium-sized. V gene TRBV5-1 combines with J gene TRBJ1-1, with 9 bases fitting TRBD1. V was pared by 0 bases and J by 4 bases, with 7 bases of the junction left unmatched. Germline CDR1 and CDR2: SGHRS and YFSETQ. CDR3 length equals 16 residues. The CDR3 nucleotides are TGCGCCAGCAGCTTGGTGGGACAGGGAGGAGTCACTGAAGCTTTCTTT. Amino acid sequence: CASSLVGQGGVTEAFF.

Relative to its sample, this clonotype is medium-sized. This chain joins TRBV11-1 and TRBJ2-3; D may be TRBD1 (5 bases). The CDR3 is 14 residues long. The germline V gene encodes CDR1 SGHAT and CDR2 FQDESV (reference sequence). Between the trimmed V and J ends, which lost 1 base and 2 bases, there was a span of 7 bases. The CDR3 sequence is CASSLVQATDTQYF. The CDR3 DNA follows: TGTGCCAGCAGCTTAGTACAGGCCACAGATACGCAGTATTTT.

This clonotype was observed a few times. This chain uses TRBV20-1 with TRBJ1-6; D is possibly TRBD1 (5 bases). The germline gives CDR1 DFQATT, CDR2 SNEGSKA (reference sequence). V lost 4 bases and J lost 2, with 9 bases in between. This CDR3 contains 14 residues. The DNA for the CDR3 is TGCAGTGCTACTGGGGGTCCCTATAATTCACCCCTCCACTTT. Its translation is CSATGGPYNSPLHF.

Relative to its sample, this clonotype is large. The chain recombines TRBV18 with TRBJ2-5, with D tentatively TRBD2 (6 bases). V lost 6 bases and J lost 5, with 19 bases in between. Germline V gene data show CDR1 as KGHSH and CDR2 as LQKENI. This CDR3 comprises 15 residues. Here the CDR3 reads CASSPGTDLSETQYF. Written as DNA, the CDR3 is TGTGCCAGCTCTCCGGGGACTGACCTCAGCGAGACCCAGTACTTC. Supplemented by reference TRBV18 and TRBJ2-5, the full variable domain reads NAGVMQNPRHLVRRRGQEARLRCSPMKGHSHVYWYRQLPEEGLKFMVYLQKENIIDESGMPKERFSAEFPKEGPSILRIQQVVRGDSAAYFCASSPGTDLSETQYFGPGTRLLVL.

By sample fraction, this clonotype is large. The chain is built from TRBV7-3 and TRBJ1-2; tentatively, D is TRBD1 (6 bases). Deletions cut 3 bases from V and 6 bases from J, with 20 bases between. The germline CDR1 and CDR2 sequences are SGHTA and FQGTGA. CDR3 size: 16 residues. The CDR3 spells CASSFSSRGYSDGYTF. The CDR3 nucleotides are TGTGCCAGCAGCTTTTCCTCCAGGGGATATTCCGATGGCTACACCTTC.

This clonotype is large. This chain connects TRBV27 to TRBJ2-3; 7 bases match TRBD2. CDR1 is MNHEY, CDR2 SMNVEV, per germline (reference sequence). This CDR3 is built from 18 residues. Germline trimming cut 1 base from V and 6 bases from J; bases unmatched to any gene: 16. The CDR3 sequence: CASSLYIESGGLGDTQYF. Written as DNA, the CDR3 is TGTGCCAGCAGTTTATATATAGAGTCGGGGGGTCTCGGGGATACGCAGTATTTT.

This clonotype is large in the sample. This sequence joins TRBV18 and TRBJ1-2; 7 bases match TRBD1. V shed 5 bases and J 3 bases; nucleotides not matched to a gene: 0. This CDR3 has 12 residues. Germline V gene sequence: CDR1 KGHSH, CDR2 LQKENI. DNA of the CDR3: TGTGCCAGCTCAGGGACAGACTATGGCTACACCTTC. Translated, it gives CASSGTDYGYTF.

This clonotype is medium-sized by share. The V gene is TRBV28, the J gene TRBJ1-4; possible D gene TRBD1, 5 bases. Germline CDR1 is MDHEN and CDR2 is SYDVKM. CDR3 length equals 13 residues. The germline V and J ends were trimmed by 2 bases and 14 bases, with 15 bases remaining between them. The CDR3 nucleotides are TGTGCCAGCAGTTTAGCGGGGACCCGATGGCTGTTTTTT. It translates to CASSLAGTRWLFF.

About this clonotype itself: A read error is the likely source, as a far larger clone sits one nucleotide away. The V gene is TRBV6-1, the J gene TRBJ1-2, with D possibly matching TRBD1 (6 bases). CDR1 and CDR2 from the germline V gene are MNHNS and SASEGT. This CDR3 spans 13 amino acids. CDR3 DNA sequence: TGTGCCACCCCAACAGGGAGTGGAAATGAGCAGTGCTTC. Amino acids: CATPTGSGNEQCF.

The chain uses TRBV7-9 and TRBJ1-2; tentative D call: TRBD1 (6 bases). V lost 0 bases and J 9 bases, leaving 14 bases between the germline ends. The CDR3 sequence is 14 residues long. Germline CDR1 reads SEHNR; CDR2 reads FQNEAQ (reference sequence). The CDR3 loop is CASSLAYGGVSYTF. Written as DNA, the CDR3 is TGTGCCAGCAGCTTAGCATACGGGGGCGTAAGCTACACCTTC.

In this sample, this clonotype is medium-sized. The genes are TRBV7-9 and TRBJ2-7, with 7 bases aligning to TRBD1. Germline lookup yields CDR1 SEHNR and CDR2 FQNEAQ (reference sequence). V was pared by 5 bases and J by 2 bases, with 6 bases of the junction left unmatched. This CDR3 is 14 amino acids long. CDR3 amino acids: CASSLTGVTYEQYF. CDR3 sequence (DNA): TGTGCCAGCAGCCTAACAGGGGTGACCTACGAGCAGTACTTC.

This clonotype qualifies as hyperexpanded. The V gene is TRBV6-2 or TRBV6-3, the J gene TRBJ1-1; the match to TRBD1 covers 11 bases. Trimming took 5 bases from V and 4 from J; bases not matched to a gene: 9. This CDR3 has 16 residues. Germline V gene data show CDR1 as MNHEY and CDR2 as SVGEGT. CDR3 coding DNA: TGTGCCAGCAGTCCCTGGACAGGGGGCCTGGGCACTGAAGCTTTCTTT. Translated: CASSPWTGGLGTEAFF.

This clonotype is labeled as medium-sized. The rearrangement links TRBV6-1 to TRBJ1-2; perhaps TRBD1 as D (6 bases). CDR1 is MNHNS and CDR2 is SASEGT in the germline V gene. V gave up 6 bases and J gave up 5 bases, with 22 bases separating them. This CDR3 is 16 amino acids long. This chain's CDR3 is CASRDRGLLAGYGYTF. CDR3 nucleotides: TGTGCCAGCAGGGACAGAGGGCTCTTAGCCGGATATGGCTACACCTTC.

This clonotype is medium-sized within its sample. The chain links TRBV18 to TRBJ2-7, with 9 bases aligning to TRBD1. Trimming took 6 bases from V and 3 from J; bases not matched to a gene: 9. This CDR3 has 15 residues. Germline lookup yields CDR1 KGHSH and CDR2 LQKENI. The CDR3 loop reads CASSQRQGEVYEQYF. The DNA of the CDR3 is TGTGCCAGCTCTCAGCGACAGGGGGAGGTCTACGAGCAGTACTTC. The variable domain in full, completed from reference TRBV18 and TRBJ2-7, reads NAGVMQNPRHLVRRRGQEARLRCSPMKGHSHVYWYRQLPEEGLKFMVYLQKENIIDESGMPKERFSAEFPKEGPSILRIQQVVRGDSAAYFCASSQRQGEVYEQYFGPGTRLTVT.

This clonotype ranks as large (0.1 to 1%). The chain is built from TRBV18 and TRBJ2-1; the match to TRBD2 covers 9 bases. Germline CDR1 reads KGHSH; CDR2 reads LQKENI. This CDR3 spans 14 amino acids. V was clipped by 2 bases and J by 4 bases; unmatched bases: 0. This CDR3 reads CASSPTSGYNEQFF. In DNA, the CDR3 is TGTGCCAGCTCACCAACTAGCGGGTACAATGAGCAGTTCTTC.

Within the sample, this clonotype is medium-sized. This chain uses TRBV7-9 with TRBJ1-2; D is undetermined. CDR1 and CDR2 from the germline V gene are SEHNR and FQNEAQ (reference sequence). V was shortened by 5 bases and J by 6 bases, with 10 bases between the two germline ends. The CDR3 loop spans 12 amino acids. The CDR3 region is CASSIGLNGYTF. CDR3 bases: TGTGCCAGCAGCATCGGTCTTAATGGCTACACCTTC.